This TCR beta chain appears in the sequencing data of a study of T cell responses to AZD1222 COVID-19 vaccine. Clones were sequenced by immunoSEQ multiplex PCR, and TCRdb holds only the in-frame ones, with some missing. Of 95,000 to 150,000 clones in the sample, about 90% were seen once. This clone was seen only once. Its specificity is not known. General observations from the study: Seropositive at baseline were only a handful of AZD1222 recipients. Nearly half of spike-specific TCRs reportedly go after variant regions that carry no mutations.

The V end was cut by 1 base, the J end by 1 base, with 11 bases between. There are 15 residues in the CDR3. CDR1 and CDR2 (germline): LNHDA, SQIVND (reference sequence). This sequence was found in an adult in good health. The chain is built from TRBV19 and TRBJ2-7; D may be TRBD1 (5 bases). This specimen was peripheral blood, taken on day 0 of AZD1222 vaccination. The CDR3 bases are TGTGCCAGTAGTATAGGGGCAGGGATGTCCTACGAGCAGTACTTC. Residues: CASSIGAGMSYEQYF.